This T cell receptor (beta chain) was captured in a study of shared clonotypes between healthy human individuals. Terminally differentiated effector memory CD45RA+ cells were excluded from the naive CD8 cells, which were CD45RO-negative and positively selected for CCR7. Across several immunoSEQ plates, the genomic DNA of each subset was split evenly. Assay: immunoSEQ multiplex PCR; the TCRdb copy retains only in-frame clones and omits some. The profile shows over 800,000 clones, 80% to 95% of them singletons. Only one count was recorded for this clone. What it binds is unknown. This CDR3 has 16 residues. Trimming removed 1 base at V and 2 bases at J, with 18 bases between. CDR1 and CDR2 from the germline V gene are SQVTM and ANQGSEA. Study outcomes and limitations: Naive subsets typically showed greater estimated richness than memory subsets. Among non-shared clonotypes, generation probabilities were lower than among those shared by all four donors.

Input material: naive CD8+ T cells sorted from blood. The clonotype originates from a man younger than 45 in good health. The J gene is TRBJ2-7, the V gene TRBV29-1; D is ambiguous. The CDR3 is CSVEVSRETKTYEQYF. Here the CDR3 DNA reads TGCAGCGTTGAAGTAAGTAGAGAGACAAAAACCTACGAGCAGTACTTC.